This is a list of T cell receptor beta chains from one sample in a study of T cell responses to AZD1222 COVID-19 vaccine. Here immunoSEQ multiplex PCR was the method, and the copy in TCRdb shows in-frame clones only, minus some. The sample shows about 97,000 clones, around nine tenths of them seen only once. Sequences were derived from peripheral blood, sampled on day 0 of AZD1222 vaccination. These receptors all come from an adult in good health. CDR3s include the opening cysteine and the closing phenylalanine or tryptophan. The D gene is left open where the match is weak. Expanded clones are given a class, and other clones once, few, many or no size at all.

CDR3aa: CASSFSSGGDNEQFF; CDR3nt: TGTGCCAGCAGCTTCTCTAGCGGGGGGGACAATGAGCAGTTCTTC; abundance: NA; d_gene: TRBD2; v_gene: TRBV11-3; j_gene: TRBJ2-1
CDR3aa: CASSSLPQTQYF; CDR3nt: TGTGCCAGCAGCTCCCTCCCCCAGACCCAGTACTTC; abundance: NA; d_gene: NA; v_gene: TRBV11-3; j_gene: TRBJ2-5
CDR3aa: CASTFLDRGYGYTF; CDR3nt: TGTGCCAGTACCTTCCTTGACAGGGGTTATGGCTACACCTTC; abundance: NA; d_gene: TRBD1; v_gene: TRBV19; j_gene: TRBJ1-2
CDR3aa: CATSDPADSNEKLFF; CDR3nt: TGTGCCACCAGTGATCCCGCGGACAGCAATGAAAAACTGTTTTTT; abundance: NA; d_gene: NA; v_gene: TRBV24-1; j_gene: TRBJ1-4
CDR3aa: CASSEGLHRGHYSNQPQHF; CDR3nt: TGTGCCAGCAGTGAAGGGTTGCACAGGGGGCATTATAGCAATCAGCCCCAGCATTTT; abundance: NA; d_gene: TRBD1; v_gene: TRBV6-1; j_gene: TRBJ1-5
CDR3aa: CASSVGGMAGGYTF; CDR3nt: TGTGCCAGCAGCGTAGGCGGGATGGCCGGTGGCTACACCTTC; abundance: NA; d_gene: NA; v_gene: TRBV9; j_gene: TRBJ1-2
CDR3aa: CASRRGWDNYNSPLHF; CDR3nt: TGTGCCAGCCGCCGGGGGTGGGACAACTATAATTCACCCCTCCACTTT; abundance: NA; d_gene: NA; v_gene: TRBV27; j_gene: TRBJ1-6
CDR3aa: CASSRTSGGRTNEQFF; CDR3nt: TGTGCCAGCTCAAGGACTAGCGGGGGGCGGACCAATGAGCAGTTCTTC; abundance: NA; d_gene: TRBD2; v_gene: TRBV18; j_gene: TRBJ2-1
CDR3aa: CASSHYYGYTF; CDR3nt: TGTGCCAGCAGCCATTACTATGGCTACACCTTC; abundance: NA; d_gene: NA; v_gene: TRBV12-3/TRBV12-4; j_gene: TRBJ1-2
CDR3aa: CARKPEGDEQYF; CDR3nt: TGTGCCAGGAAACCCGAGGGCGACGAGCAGTACTTC; abundance: NA; d_gene: NA; v_gene: TRBV6-6; j_gene: TRBJ2-7
CDR3aa: CASSDPGGRYEQYF; CDR3nt: TGTGCCAGCAGTGACCCAGGGGGCCGGTACGAGCAGTACTTC; abundance: few; d_gene: TRBD1; v_gene: TRBV25-1; j_gene: TRBJ2-7
CDR3aa: CASSQRGTPAETQYF; CDR3nt: TGTGCCAGCAGCCAGCGGGGAACGCCTGCAGAGACCCAGTACTTC; abundance: NA; d_gene: TRBD2; v_gene: TRBV6-2/TRBV6-3; j_gene: TRBJ2-5
CDR3aa: CATMGGGQETQYF; CDR3nt: TGTGCCACCATGGGGGGGGGCCAAGAGACCCAGTACTTC; abundance: NA; d_gene: TRBD2; v_gene: TRBV7-9; j_gene: TRBJ2-5
CDR3aa: CASSSDRGSPDTQYF; CDR3nt: TGTGCCAGCAGTTCGGACAGGGGTTCGCCAGATACGCAGTATTTT; abundance: NA; d_gene: TRBD1; v_gene: TRBV27; j_gene: TRBJ2-3
CDR3aa: CATSRRATGAGNYGYTF; CDR3nt: TGTGCCACCAGCAGAAGGGCCACGGGGGCGGGTAACTATGGCTACACCTTC; abundance: NA; d_gene: NA; v_gene: TRBV15; j_gene: TRBJ1-2
CDR3aa: CASSLGRSSGNTIYF; CDR3nt: TGTGCCAGCAGCTTAGGGAGATCCTCTGGAAACACCATATATTTT; abundance: NA; d_gene: NA; v_gene: TRBV13; j_gene: TRBJ1-3
CDR3aa: CASSSTTGAFYNEQFF; CDR3nt: TGTGCCAGCAGCTCCACGACCGGGGCCTTCTACAATGAGCAGTTCTTC; abundance: NA; d_gene: NA; v_gene: TRBV7-9; j_gene: TRBJ2-1
CDR3aa: CSIGQGPNEKLFF; CDR3nt: TGCAGCATCGGACAGGGGCCTAATGAAAAACTGTTTTTT; abundance: NA; d_gene: TRBD1; v_gene: TRBV29-1; j_gene: TRBJ1-4
CDR3aa: CASSLGGANEAFF; CDR3nt: TGTGCCAGCAGCTTAGGTGGGGCCAATGAAGCTTTCTTT; abundance: NA; d_gene: NA; v_gene: TRBV11-3; j_gene: TRBJ1-1
CDR3aa: CASSVGGIGDRPGGSLHF; CDR3nt: TGTGCCAGCAGCGTAGGGGGTATCGGGGACAGGCCCGGGGGATCCCTCCACTTT; abundance: NA; d_gene: TRBD1; v_gene: TRBV9; j_gene: TRBJ1-6
CDR3aa: CASSPRPDYEQYF; CDR3nt: TGTGCCAGCAGCCCCCGGCCAGACTACGAGCAGTACTTC; abundance: NA; d_gene: NA; v_gene: TRBV28; j_gene: TRBJ2-7
CDR3aa: CAISVGDYGYTF; CDR3nt: TGTGCCATCAGTGTGGGGGACTATGGCTACACCTTC; abundance: NA; d_gene: NA; v_gene: TRBV10-3; j_gene: TRBJ1-2
CDR3aa: CASSHTIRYNEQFF; CDR3nt: TGTGCCAGCAGCCATACAATAAGGTACAATGAGCAGTTCTTC; abundance: NA; d_gene: NA; v_gene: TRBV5-6; j_gene: TRBJ2-1
CDR3aa: CASSREAGAYEKLFF; CDR3nt: TGCGCCAGCAGCCGGGAAGCAGGTGCTTACGAAAAACTGTTTTTT; abundance: NA; d_gene: NA; v_gene: TRBV4-3; j_gene: TRBJ1-4
CDR3aa: CATKPSLGEQYF; CDR3nt: TGTGCCACTAAGCCCTCACTCGGCGAGCAGTACTTC; abundance: NA; d_gene: NA; v_gene: TRBV19; j_gene: TRBJ2-7
CDR3aa: CASRLGQGGYEQYF; CDR3nt: TGTGCCAGCAGGTTGGGACAGGGCGGCTACGAGCAGTACTTC; abundance: NA; d_gene: TRBD1; v_gene: TRBV6-5; j_gene: TRBJ2-7
CDR3aa: CASSPWTGDSPLHF; CDR3nt: TGTGCCAGCAGCCCGTGGACAGGGGACTCACCCCTCCACTTT; abundance: NA; d_gene: TRBD1; v_gene: TRBV11-3; j_gene: TRBJ1-6
CDR3aa: CASSLAGAHQPQHF; CDR3nt: TGTGCCAGCAGCTTAGCGGGGGCGCATCAGCCCCAGCATTTT; abundance: NA; d_gene: NA; v_gene: TRBV7-2; j_gene: TRBJ1-5
CDR3aa: CASGTPVGYEQYF; CDR3nt: TGTGCCAGCGGCACACCAGTCGGCTACGAGCAGTACTTC; abundance: NA; d_gene: NA; v_gene: TRBV7-9; j_gene: TRBJ2-7
CDR3aa: CASSETWSSYNSPLHF; CDR3nt: TGCGCCAGCAGTGAGACTTGGAGCTCCTATAATTCACCCCTCCACTTT; abundance: NA; d_gene: NA; v_gene: TRBV10-2; j_gene: TRBJ1-6
CDR3aa: CASSPGTGDLNTEAFF; CDR3nt: TGCGCCAGCAGCCCTGGGACAGGGGACCTGAACACTGAAGCTTTCTTT; abundance: NA; d_gene: TRBD1; v_gene: TRBV5-1; j_gene: TRBJ1-1
CDR3aa: CASSFPSGQPSYEQYF; CDR3nt: TGTGCCAGCAGCTTCCCGTCGGGACAGCCTTCCTACGAGCAGTACTTC; abundance: NA; d_gene: TRBD1; v_gene: TRBV5-4; j_gene: TRBJ2-7
CDR3aa: CASSSAGYTQYF; CDR3nt: TGTGCCAGTAGTTCTGCCGGATATACGCAGTATTTT; abundance: NA; d_gene: NA; v_gene: TRBV19; j_gene: TRBJ2-3
CDR3aa: CASSLRGLAGSEQFF; CDR3nt: TGTGCCAGCAGCTTAAGGGGACTAGCGGGTTCTGAGCAGTTCTTC; abundance: NA; d_gene: TRBD2; v_gene: TRBV11-2; j_gene: TRBJ2-1
CDR3aa: CASSILQGSYTF; CDR3nt: TGTGCCAGTAGTATTTTACAGGGCTCCTACACCTTC; abundance: NA; d_gene: NA; v_gene: TRBV19; j_gene: TRBJ1-2
CDR3aa: CASSYSDGILNTEAFF; CDR3nt: TGTGCCAGCAGTTACTCGGACGGAATCCTGAACACTGAAGCTTTCTTT; abundance: NA; d_gene: NA; v_gene: TRBV6-5; j_gene: TRBJ1-1